This entry lists 5 T cell receptor beta chains sequenced from one sample in a study of T cells in localized non-small cell lung cancer. Method: immunoSEQ multiplex PCR; TCRdb's copy keeps in-frame clones and lacks some. The data contain 55,000 to 80,000 clones, roughly 81% of them singletons. The starting material was peripheral blood, obtained before any cancer treatment. Source of these receptors: a female donor over 55 with stage I lung adenocarcinoma.

This CDR3 is CASSADYGYTF. CDR3 bases: TGTGCCAGCAGTGCAGACTATGGCTACACCTTC. The V gene is TRBV2, the J gene TRBJ1-2; D gene ambiguous. V was cut by 4 bases and J by 3 bases, with 3 bases left in between. This CDR3 has 11 amino acids. In germline, CDR1 is SNHLY, CDR2 FYNNEI.

This clone was recorded once. The chain has TRBV10-2 and TRBJ2-3, with 11 bases identical to TRBD2. V lost 0 bases, J lost 7 bases, and 9 bases stayed unmatched. The CDR3 extends over 17 amino acids. Germline V gene data show CDR1 as WSHSY and CDR2 as SAAADI. The CDR3: CASSESKTGTSGYTQYF. CDR3 bases: TGCGCCAGCAGTGAGTCGAAAACGGGGACTAGCGGTTATACGCAGTATTTT.

The gene calls are TRBV6-6 and TRBJ1-3; D gene ambiguous. Trimming left V 5 bases short and J 2 bases short, with 10 bases between. Germline CDR1 reads MNHNY; CDR2 reads SVGAGI (reference sequence). The CDR3 sequence is 14 residues long. The DNA of the CDR3 is TGTGCCAGCAGTCAAGGCACTCCTGGAAACACCATATATTTT. This sequence encodes CASSQGTPGNTIYF.

The V call is TRBV13, the J call TRBJ2-5, with D perhaps matching TRBD2 (5 bases). The V gene lost 6 bases and the J gene lost 5 bases, with 16 bases spanning the gap. The CDR3 spans 14 residues. Germline V gene data show CDR1 as PRHDT and CDR2 as FYEKMQ (reference sequence). As DNA, the CDR3 is TGTGCCAGCAGGAAAAAGACGGGGTTGGAGACCCAGTACTTC. Amino acids: CASRKKTGLETQYF.

J is TRBJ1-6 and V is TRBV10-1, with a weak D call TRBD1 (6 bases). The CDR3 totals 17 residues. Germline lookup yields CDR1 WNHNN and CDR2 SYGVQD (reference sequence). V was cut by 3 bases and J by 5 bases, with 17 bases left in between. The CDR3 is CASSEGTGAANNSPLHF. The CDR3 coding sequence is TGCGCCAGCAGTGAAGGCACGGGGGCTGCGAATAATTCACCCCTCCACTTT.